One sample yielded the 4 T cell receptor beta chains listed below, sequenced in a study of identical twins. In TCRdb, the 5' RACE reads were re-called with MiXCR into one record per CDR3 protein. The sample records 550,000 to 800,000 distinct CDR3 sequences, roughly 7.2% being singletons. The same specimen was also included in a second study, on yellow fever vaccine responses in identical twins.

The specimen was PBMCs. The receptors were sampled from a woman between 18 and 29 years old in good health.

This chain connects TRBV12-3 or TRBV12-4 to TRBJ2-5; D call uncertain. The CDR3 is 12 amino acids. V was clipped by 3 bases and J by 1 base, with 3 bases between them. CDR3 in amino acids: CASSFLQETQYF. The CDR3, as DNA: TGTGCCAGCAGTTTCCTCCAAGAGACCCAGTACTTC.

This chain joins TRBV28 and TRBJ2-7; 8 bases are a match to TRBD2. The CDR3 is 17 amino acids. Germline V gene lookup returns CDR1 MDHEN and CDR2 SYDVKM. The V gene end was trimmed by 7 bases and the J gene end by 1 base; junction bases not matched to a gene: 15. The CDR3: CASTLTGAGAGSYEQYF. The CDR3 nucleotides read TGTGCCAGCACTCTTACCGGAGCGGGGGCGGGTTCCTACGAGCAGTACTTC.

This clonotype was detected many times. V is TRBV10-3 and J is TRBJ1-1; no definite D call. This CDR3 contains 14 residues. CDR1 ENHRY and CDR2 SYGVKD come from the germline V gene. Trimming removed 2 bases at V and 4 bases at J, with 11 bases between. The CDR3 nucleotides read TGTGCCATCAGTGAGGGCGCCCCGGGCACTGAAGCTTTCTTT. Its translation is CAISEGAPGTEAFF.

This clonotype was seen a handful of times. The chain uses TRBV19 and TRBJ2-5; the D gene is possibly TRBD1 (5 bases). The CDR3 totals 13 residues. V was clipped by 7 bases and J by 0 bases, with 9 bases between them. Per the germline V gene, CDR1 is LNHDA and CDR2 is SQIVND (reference sequence). CDR3 residues: CASTHRNQETQYF. Written as DNA, the CDR3 is TGTGCCAGTACTCACAGGAACCAAGAGACCCAGTACTTC.